These 5 T cell receptor beta chains were all obtained from the same sample, sequenced in a study of blood T cell repertoires in COVID-19. The table came from immunoSEQ multiplex PCR; TCRdb's copy has only in-frame clones and leaves some out. The repertoire has 100,000 to 150,000 clones, around 82% of them found once; the top ten carry 9.5% to 13%. The specimen was peripheral blood. All receptors come from a human donor in a cohort sampled during active COVID-19.

CDR3 coding DNA: TGTGCCAGCAGCGTAGGACAGGGAAGAGAGACCCAGTACTTC. Amino acids: CASSVGQGRETQYF. The J gene is TRBJ2-5, the V gene TRBV9; 7 bases are shared with TRBD1. Trimming cost V 0 bases and J 4 bases; bases outside gene matches: 3. The germline gives CDR1 SGDLS, CDR2 YYNGEE. The CDR3 is made up of 14 amino acids.

This clone was seen more than once but under ten times. V is TRBV6-5 and J is TRBJ1-2; 8 bases fit TRBD1. The CDR3 spans 16 residues. Per the germline V gene, CDR1 is MNHEY and CDR2 is SVGAGI. Losses at the gene ends were 1 base for V and 4 bases for J; bases not matched to a gene: 8. The CDR3, as DNA: TGTGCCAGCAGTTACTGGGGACAGGACGATCCCTATGGCTACACCTTC. Amino acid sequence: CASSYWGQDDPYGYTF.

This clone was recorded a few times. The V call is TRBV7-9, the J call TRBJ1-1; D possibly corresponds to TRBD1 (5 bases). Germline lookup yields CDR1 SEHNR and CDR2 FQNEAQ (reference sequence). The CDR3 runs to 11 residues. Between the trimmed V and J ends, which lost 5 bases and 10 bases, there was a span of 11 bases. This chain's CDR3 is CASSQIRGAFF. CDR3 DNA: TGTGCCAGCAGCCAAATTAGGGGAGCTTTCTTT.

The V gene is TRBV5-1, the J gene TRBJ1-1, with D possibly being TRBD1 (5 bases). Between the trimmed V and J ends, which lost 3 bases and 6 bases, there was a span of 12 bases. This CDR3 has 13 residues. Germline V gives CDR1 SGHRS, CDR2 YFSETQ. In DNA, the CDR3 is TGCGCCAGCAGCTATCAGGGTTTCCCTGAAGCTTTCTTT. It is translated as CASSYQGFPEAFF. Full variable domain (rest looked up from reference TRBV5-1 and TRBJ1-1): KAGVTQTPRYLIKTRGQQVTLSCSPISGHRSVSWYQQTPGQGLQFLFEYFSETQRNKGNFPGRFSGRQFSNSRSEMNVSTLELGDSALYLCASSYQGFPEAFFGQGTRLTVV.

CDR3: CASSPPGPGGLETQYF. The CDR3 DNA reads TGCGCCAGCAGCCCTCCCGGCCCAGGGGGCTTAGAGACCCAGTACTTC. V is TRBV5-1 and J is TRBJ2-5; 8 bases agree with TRBD1. The CDR3 covers 16 residues. Germline CDR1 is SGHRS and CDR2 is YFSETQ. J gave up 4 bases and V 4 bases, and 12 bases lay outside the gene matches.